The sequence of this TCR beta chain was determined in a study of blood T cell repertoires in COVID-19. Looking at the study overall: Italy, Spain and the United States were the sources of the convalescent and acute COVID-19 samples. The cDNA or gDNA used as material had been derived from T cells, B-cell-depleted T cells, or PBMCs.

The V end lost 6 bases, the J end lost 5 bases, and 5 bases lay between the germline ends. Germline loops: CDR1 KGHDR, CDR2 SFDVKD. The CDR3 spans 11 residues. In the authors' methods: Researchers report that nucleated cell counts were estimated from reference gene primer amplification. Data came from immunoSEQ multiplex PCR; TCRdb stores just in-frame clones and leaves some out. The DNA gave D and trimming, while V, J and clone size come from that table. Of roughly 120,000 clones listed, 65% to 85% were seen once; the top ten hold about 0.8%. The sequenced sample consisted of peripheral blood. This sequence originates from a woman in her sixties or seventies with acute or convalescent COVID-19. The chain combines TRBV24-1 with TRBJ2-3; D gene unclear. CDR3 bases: TGTGCCACCAGTTACTTAGATACGCAGTATTTT. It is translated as CATSYLDTQYF.